This TCR beta chain was sequenced in a study of beta chain features in type 1 diabetes. Background on the study: There was similarity between patients and healthy donors in age, gender and cell yields. Study findings and constraints: Naive, central memory and Treg TCRB repertoires seemed to resemble each other more closely in patients than they did in healthy donors. PCR might favor shorter templates, equally in patients and controls.

This clone was counted between two and nine times. No antigen is known for it. CDR3 size: 14 residues. V lost 5 bases, J lost 1 base, and 10 bases lay in between. Germline CDR1 SGHTA, CDR2 FQGNSA. Since all of the isolated RNA was reverse transcribed, expressed TCRB transcripts were what got sequenced. Several million reads on average were seen across naive, central memory and regulatory T cell samples. This table comes from immunoSEQ multiplex PCR, and its TCRdb copy is limited to in-frame clones, with some not included. This sample has some 250,000 clones; 27% occur once, and the top ten carry 3.5% to 4.5%.

The sequence was collected from a man aged 25-45 years in good health. The chain recombines TRBV7-2 with TRBJ2-3; D is uncertain. What was sequenced was central memory CD4+ T cells from blood. The CDR3 region is CASSPTPGTDTQYF. CDR3 nucleotides: TGTGCCAGCAGCCCCACGCCGGGCACAGATACGCAGTATTTT.